This TCR beta chain was identified during a study of T cell responses to AZD1222 COVID-19 vaccine. The study, taken as a whole, reports: Clonal diversity may have been underestimated in mostly white British donors.

Regarding this clone: Its cognate antigen is unknown.

Using immunoSEQ multiplex PCR, the repertoire was profiled, and TCRdb retains in-frame clones only, with some absent. The table includes approximately 160,000 clones, 75% to 95% detected once. The sequence derives from an adult in good health. The specimen was peripheral blood, collected on day 0 of AZD1222 vaccination.

CDR3 nucleotides: TGTGCCGGATACGACAGGGGGCCGGGGCAAGAGACCCAGTACTTC. Its protein product is CAGYDRGPGQETQYF. This chain links TRBV6-4 with TRBJ2-5; TRBD1 matches at 10 bases. This CDR3 is 15 amino acids long. Trimming at V came to 11 bases and at J to 2 bases, leaving 11 bases not matched to a gene. Germline V lookup: CDR1 MRHNA, CDR2 SNTAGT.